These 4 T cell receptor beta chains came from one sample sequenced in a study of blood T cell repertoires in COVID-19. Clones were sequenced by immunoSEQ multiplex PCR, and TCRdb holds only the in-frame ones, with some missing. Of tens of thousands of clones in the sample, 80% to 90% were seen once. The sample comprised peripheral blood. These TCRs come from a man between 65 and 85 years old with active or convalescent COVID-19.

V usage is TRBV24-1 and J usage is TRBJ2-2; the D is unclear. Trimming pared 3 bases from V and 7 bases from J, leaving 5 bases between. CDR3 length equals 12 residues. Per the germline V gene, CDR1 is KGHDR and CDR2 is SFDVKD. The CDR3 DNA sequence: TGTGCCACCAGTGATCCGGGCGGGGAGCTGTTTTTT. It specifies CATSDPGGELFF.

The chain links TRBV29-1 to TRBJ2-7; 14 nucleotides align to TRBD2. The CDR3 consists of 17 residues. The germline CDR1 and CDR2 sequences are SQVTM and ANQGSEA. The CDR3 loop reads CPDVGLAGEVVSYEQYF. CDR3 nucleotides: TGCCCGGATGTGGGACTAGCGGGAGAAGTGGTCTCCTACGAGCAGTACTTC.

This rearrangement joins TRBV24-1 to TRBJ2-3; 10 bases are a match to TRBD2. The CDR3 is 16 amino acids. Unmatched junction bases numbered 11, after V lost 6 bases and J lost 6 bases. CDR1 KGHDR and CDR2 SFDVKD come from the germline V gene. Here the CDR3 DNA reads TGTGCCACCAGTAGCACGCTAGCGGGAGCAGGGGATACGCAGTATTTT. Translation: CATSSTLAGAGDTQYF.

The rearrangement uses TRBV6-6 and TRBJ2-2; D gene uncertain. Trimming removed 4 bases at V and 9 bases at J, with 12 bases between. Germline-derived CDR1 and CDR2 are MNHNY and SVGAGI (reference sequence). The CDR3 is 13 amino acids. In nucleotides, the CDR3 is TGTGCCAGCAGTTTCGTGGAGCCCAGGGAGCTGTTTTTT. The encoded protein is CASSFVEPRELFF.